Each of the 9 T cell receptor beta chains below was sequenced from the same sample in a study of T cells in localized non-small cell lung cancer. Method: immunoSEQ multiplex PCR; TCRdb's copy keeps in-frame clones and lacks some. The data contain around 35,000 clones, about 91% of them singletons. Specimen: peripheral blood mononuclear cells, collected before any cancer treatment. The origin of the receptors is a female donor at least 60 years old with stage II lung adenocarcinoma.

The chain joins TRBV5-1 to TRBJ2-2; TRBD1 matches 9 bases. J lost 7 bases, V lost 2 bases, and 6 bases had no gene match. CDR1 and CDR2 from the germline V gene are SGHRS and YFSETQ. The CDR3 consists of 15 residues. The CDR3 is CASSLGTGPIGELFF. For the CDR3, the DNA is TGCGCCAGCAGCTTAGGGACAGGGCCCATCGGGGAGCTGTTTTTT. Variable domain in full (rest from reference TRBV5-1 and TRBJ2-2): KAGVTQTPRYLIKTRGQQVTLSCSPISGHRSVSWYQQTPGQGLQFLFEYFSETQRNKGNFPGRFSGRQFSNSRSEMNVSTLELGDSALYLCASSLGTGPIGELFFGEGSRLTVL.

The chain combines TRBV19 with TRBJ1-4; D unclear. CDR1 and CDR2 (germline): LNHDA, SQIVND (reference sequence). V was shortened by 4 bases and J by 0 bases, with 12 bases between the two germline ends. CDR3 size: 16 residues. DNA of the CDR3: TGTGCCAGTAGTAGGTACTTATCCGCAACTAATGAAAAACTGTTTTTT. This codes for CASSRYLSATNEKLFF.

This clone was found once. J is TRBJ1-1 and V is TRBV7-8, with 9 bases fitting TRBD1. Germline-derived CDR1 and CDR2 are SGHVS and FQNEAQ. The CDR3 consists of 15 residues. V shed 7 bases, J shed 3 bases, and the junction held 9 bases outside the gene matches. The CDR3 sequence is CASNDFGQGHTEAFF. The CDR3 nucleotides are TGTGCCAGCAACGACTTTGGACAGGGGCACACTGAAGCTTTCTTT.

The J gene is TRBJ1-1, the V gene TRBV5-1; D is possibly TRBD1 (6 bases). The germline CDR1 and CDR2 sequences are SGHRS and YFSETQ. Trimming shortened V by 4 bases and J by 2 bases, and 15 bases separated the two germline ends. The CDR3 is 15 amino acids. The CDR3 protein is CASSLLDRRNTEAFF. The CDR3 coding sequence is TGCGCCAGCAGCCTGCTAGACAGGCGAAACACTGAAGCTTTCTTT. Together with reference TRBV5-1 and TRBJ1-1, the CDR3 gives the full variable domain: KAGVTQTPRYLIKTRGQQVTLSCSPISGHRSVSWYQQTPGQGLQFLFEYFSETQRNKGNFPGRFSGRQFSNSRSEMNVSTLELGDSALYLCASSLLDRRNTEAFFGQGTRLTVV.

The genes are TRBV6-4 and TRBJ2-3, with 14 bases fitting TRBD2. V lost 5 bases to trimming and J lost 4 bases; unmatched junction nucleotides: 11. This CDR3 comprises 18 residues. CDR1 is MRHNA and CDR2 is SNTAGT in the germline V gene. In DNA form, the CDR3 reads TGTGCCAGCAGTTTGGGACTAGCGGGAGCCCCCGGGGCAGATACGCAGTATTTT. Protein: CASSLGLAGAPGADTQYF.

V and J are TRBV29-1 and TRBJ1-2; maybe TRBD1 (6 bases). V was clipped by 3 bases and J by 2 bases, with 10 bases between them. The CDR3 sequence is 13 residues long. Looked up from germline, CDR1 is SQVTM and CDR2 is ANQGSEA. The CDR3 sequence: CSVELQGNYGYTF. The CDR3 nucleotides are TGCAGCGTTGAGCTGCAGGGGAACTATGGCTACACCTTC.

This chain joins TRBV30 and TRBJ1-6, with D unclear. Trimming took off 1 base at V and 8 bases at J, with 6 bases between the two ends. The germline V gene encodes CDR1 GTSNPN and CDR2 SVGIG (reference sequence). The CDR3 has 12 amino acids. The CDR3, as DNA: TGTGCCTGGAGTGACGGGGATTCACCCCTCCACTTT. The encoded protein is CAWSDGDSPLHF.

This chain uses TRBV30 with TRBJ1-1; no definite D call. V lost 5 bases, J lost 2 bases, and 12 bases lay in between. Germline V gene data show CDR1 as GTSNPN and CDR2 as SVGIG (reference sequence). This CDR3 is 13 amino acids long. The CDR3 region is CAWGRGFNTEAFF. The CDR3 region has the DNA TGTGCCTGGGGCCGGGGTTTCAACACTGAAGCTTTCTTT.

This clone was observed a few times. In nucleotides, the CDR3 is TGTGCCTGGAGCGAGCTAGGGGTTGAGCAGTACTTC. Its protein is CAWSELGVEQYF. This rearrangement joins TRBV30 to TRBJ2-7; tentative D call: TRBD1 (5 bases). The CDR3 totals 12 residues. V gave up 3 bases and J gave up 7 bases, with 13 bases separating them. Per germline, CDR1 GTSNPN and CDR2 SVGIG (reference sequence). The whole variable domain, remainder taken from reference TRBV30 and TRBJ2-7, is SQTIHQWPATLVQPVGSPLSLECTVEGTSNPNLYWYRQAAGRGLQLLFYSVGIGQISSEVPQNLSASRPQDRQFILSSKKLLLSDSGFYLCAWSELGVEQYFGPGTRLTVT.